What follows describes a single T cell receptor beta chain. The antigen remains undetermined. This entry is derived from a study of cytomegalovirus exposure and HLA in healthy donors. PCR primers comprised 60 Vbeta and 13 Jbeta primers. The data were produced by immunoSEQ multiplex PCR, yet TCRdb's version contains in-frame clones alone and is incomplete. Here the sample spans about 160,000 clones, approximately 76% being singletons. V lost 5 bases and J lost 0; bases outside the gene matches: 5. Germline CDR1 and CDR2: SEHNR and FQNEAQ (reference sequence). CDR3 size: 16 residues. The study's findings and limits: HLA alleles showed associations with some 15,000 TCR beta sequences in a later analysis, at a 0.05 false discovery rate. Altogether, 160 or so TCR beta chains were recorded as cytomegalovirus-associated.

The TCR originated in a female donor in good health and CMV-seronegative. The chain is built from TRBV7-9 and TRBJ2-7; the match to TRBD2 covers 12 bases. The sample comprised PBMCs. CDR3 region: CASSTRTSGASYEQYF. The CDR3 DNA follows: TGTGCCAGCAGCACCCGGACTAGCGGGGCCTCCTACGAGCAGTACTTC.